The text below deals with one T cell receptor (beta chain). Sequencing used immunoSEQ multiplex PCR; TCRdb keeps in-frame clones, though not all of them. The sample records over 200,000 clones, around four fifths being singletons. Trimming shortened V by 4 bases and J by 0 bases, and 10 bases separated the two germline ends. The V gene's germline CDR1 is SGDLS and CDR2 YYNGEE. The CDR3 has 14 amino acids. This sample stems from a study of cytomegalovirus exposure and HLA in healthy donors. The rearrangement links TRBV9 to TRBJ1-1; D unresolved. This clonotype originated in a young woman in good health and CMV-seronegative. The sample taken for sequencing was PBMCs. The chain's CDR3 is CASSPNGLNTEAFF. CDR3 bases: TGTGCCAGCAGCCCCAATGGGCTGAACACTGAAGCTTTCTTT.